Following are 14 T cell receptor beta chains from one sample sequenced in a study of blood T cell repertoires in COVID-19. Sequencing was performed with immunoSEQ multiplex PCR; in TCRdb, only in-frame clones are kept and a portion is missing. The table lists 95,000 to 150,000 clones, approximately 85% of them singletons. The sequencing input was peripheral blood. These receptor sequences come from a human donor in a cohort sampled during active COVID-19.

This chain joins TRBV19 and TRBJ2-7; 8 positions agree with TRBD2. Germline trimming cut 3 bases from V and 5 bases from J; bases unmatched to any gene: 9. Germline V gene lookup returns CDR1 LNHDA and CDR2 SQIVND (reference sequence). This CDR3 spans 15 amino acids. As DNA, the CDR3 is TGTGCCAGTAGTATGATGGCGGGAGGCGGGCACGAGCAGTACTTC. Amino acids: CASSMMAGGGHEQYF.

In this sample, this clone turned up once. This sequence joins TRBV9 and TRBJ1-2; D is unclear. V lost 0 bases, J lost 3 bases, and 3 bases lay in between. Germline V lookup: CDR1 SGDLS, CDR2 YYNGEE. This CDR3 comprises 12 residues. The CDR3 reads CASSVADYGYTF. As DNA, the CDR3 is TGTGCCAGCAGCGTAGCTGACTATGGCTACACCTTC. The full variable domain, rest sourced from reference TRBV9 and TRBJ1-2, is DSGVTQTPKHLITATGQRVTLRCSPRSGDLSVYWYQQSLDQGLQFLIQYYNGEERAKGNILERFSAQQFPDLHSELNLSSLELGDSALYFCASSVADYGYTFGSGTRLTVV.

The V call is TRBV11-3, the J call TRBJ2-7, with TRBD2 as a possible D gene (6 bases). Germline V gene lookup returns CDR1 SGHNT and CDR2 YENEEA. The V end was cut by 5 bases, the J end by 3 bases, with 11 bases between. The CDR3 has 13 residues. The CDR3 DNA is TGTGCCAGCAGCGGGGCGGGAAACTACGAGCAGTACTTC. Translating gives CASSGAGNYEQYF. Based on the CDR3 plus reference TRBV11-3 and TRBJ2-7, the full variable domain is EAGVVQSPRYKIIEKKQPVAFWCNPISGHNTLYWYLQNLGQGPELLIRYENEEAVDDSQLPKDRFSAERLKGVDSTLKIQPAELGDSAVYLCASSGAGNYEQYFGPGTRLTVT.

This chain connects TRBV5-1 to TRBJ2-1; the D gene is possibly TRBD2 (6 bases). V was cut by 0 bases and J by 5 bases, with 15 bases left in between. There are 16 residues in the CDR3. The germline gives CDR1 SGHRS, CDR2 YFSETQ. CDR3 residues: CASSLGSAGSNNEQFF. The CDR3 DNA reads as TGCGCCAGCAGCTTGGGTTCCGCCGGGAGCAACAATGAGCAGTTCTTC.

The V call is TRBV19, the J call TRBJ2-5; TRBD2 aligns across 8 bases. J gave up 1 base and V 3 bases, and 1 base lay outside the gene matches. Germline-derived CDR1 and CDR2 are LNHDA and SQIVND (reference sequence). The CDR3 runs to 14 residues. The CDR3 DNA sequence: TGTGCCAGTAGTATTCTAGCGGGCCAAGAGACCCAGTACTTC. Translated, it gives CASSILAGQETQYF.

J is TRBJ2-4 and V is TRBV4-1, with TRBD2 matching over 11 bases. CDR1 and CDR2 from the germline V gene are MGHRA and YSYEKL. This CDR3 contains 18 residues. The V gene end was trimmed by 1 base and the J gene end by 0 bases; junction bases not matched to a gene: 5. The CDR3 loop is CASSQGLAGGLAKNIQYF. The CDR3 nucleotides read TGCGCCAGCAGCCAAGGGCTAGCGGGAGGACTAGCCAAAAACATTCAGTACTTC.

J is TRBJ1-1 and V is TRBV27, with TRBD1 identical over 9 bases. This CDR3 has 16 amino acids. Germline V gene sequence: CDR1 MNHEY, CDR2 SMNVEV (reference sequence). After removal of 2 bases from V and 5 bases from J, the junction contained 9 bases not matched to a gene. The CDR3 DNA follows: TGTGCCAGCAGTTTAAGGGGGACAGGGAAAGGTACTGAAGCTTTCTTT. Protein: CASSLRGTGKGTEAFF.

A few counts support this clone. This chain uses TRBV3-1 (or the pseudogene TRBV3-2) with TRBJ2-7; weak D call: TRBD2 (6 bases). Trimming pared 3 bases from V and 7 bases from J, leaving 10 bases between. The CDR3 is 12 residues long. Germline values: CDR1 LGHDT, CDR2 YNNKEL (reference sequence). The CDR3 is CASSQARGEQYF. The CDR3 DNA is TGTGCCAGCAGCCAGGCCCGGGGGGAGCAGTACTTC.

The chain is built from TRBV19 and TRBJ1-5, with D unclear. Germline values: CDR1 LNHDA, CDR2 SQIVND (reference sequence). The CDR3 runs 16 residues. Trimming stripped 3 bases from V and 4 bases from J, with 16 bases between. DNA for the CDR3: TGTGCCAGTAGTATGGAAAGAGGGTCTAGGAATCAGCCCCAGCATTTT. Protein sequence: CASSMERGSRNQPQHF. The full variable domain, in which reference TRBV19 and TRBJ1-5 provide the parts outside the CDR3, is DGGITQSPKYLFRKEGQNVTLSCEQNLNHDAMYWYRQDPGQGLRLIYYSQIVNDFQKGDIAEGYSVSREKKESFPLTVTSAQKNPTAFYLCASSMERGSRNQPQHFGDGTRLSIL.

The chain couples TRBV28 to TRBJ2-3; TRBD2 matches at 11 bases. V was pared by 5 bases and J by 4 bases, with 11 bases of the junction left unmatched. Germline CDR1 MDHEN, CDR2 SYDVKM. This CDR3 region has 17 residues. DNA of the CDR3: TGTGCCAGCAGTCCCCCGGGTAGCGGGAGGGCTGCAGATACGCAGTATTTT. Translated, it gives CASSPPGSGRAADTQYF.

The chain is built from TRBV19 and TRBJ1-4, with TRBD1 matching 9 bases. The V gene end was trimmed by 2 bases and the J gene end by 5 bases; junction bases not matched to a gene: 3. The CDR3 loop spans 15 amino acids. Germline lookup yields CDR1 LNHDA and CDR2 SQIVND (reference sequence). CDR3 amino acids: CASSIPGQGNEKLFF. CDR3 nucleotide sequence: TGTGCCAGTAGTATACCGGGACAGGGAAATGAAAAACTGTTTTTT.

This clone has a single count. The CDR3, as DNA: TGTGCCAGCAGTCGGCAGGGGCCAGATACGCAGTATTTT. Translating gives CASSRQGPDTQYF. The J gene is TRBJ2-3, the V gene TRBV6-5, with D possibly being TRBD1 (6 bases). V was clipped by 5 bases and J by 4 bases, with 10 bases between them. CDR3 size: 13 residues. The germline gives CDR1 MNHEY, CDR2 SVGAGI.

The rearrangement links TRBV10-2 to TRBJ2-4; TRBD2 matches 9 bases. Per germline, CDR1 WSHSY and CDR2 SAAADI. The V and J ends lost 5 bases and 1 base, in that order; junction bases with no gene match: 3. The CDR3 sequence is 15 residues long. CDR3 nucleotide sequence: TGCGCCAGCAGTTTGCGGGAGGGTGCCAAAAACATTCAGTACTTC. Translated, it gives CASSLREGAKNIQYF.

This clone was seen only once. This chain uses TRBV7-2 with TRBJ2-2; the match to TRBD1 covers 11 bases. This CDR3 is 22 amino acids long. Per the germline V gene, CDR1 is SGHTA and CDR2 is FQGNSA. V trimming: 0 bases; J trimming: 5 bases; junction bases outside the gene matches: 20. The CDR3 sequence: CASSLALGQGDQGRGFTGELFF. The CDR3 coding sequence is TGTGCCAGCAGCTTAGCGTTGGGACAGGGGGATCAGGGCCGGGGTTTTACCGGGGAGCTGTTTTTT. Variable domain in full (rest from reference TRBV7-2 and TRBJ2-2): GAGVSQSPSNKVTEKGKDVELRCDPISGHTALYWYRQSLGQGLEFLIYFQGNSAPDKSGLPSDRFSAERTGGSVSTLTIQRTQQEDSAVYLCASSLALGQGDQGRGFTGELFFGEGSRLTVL.